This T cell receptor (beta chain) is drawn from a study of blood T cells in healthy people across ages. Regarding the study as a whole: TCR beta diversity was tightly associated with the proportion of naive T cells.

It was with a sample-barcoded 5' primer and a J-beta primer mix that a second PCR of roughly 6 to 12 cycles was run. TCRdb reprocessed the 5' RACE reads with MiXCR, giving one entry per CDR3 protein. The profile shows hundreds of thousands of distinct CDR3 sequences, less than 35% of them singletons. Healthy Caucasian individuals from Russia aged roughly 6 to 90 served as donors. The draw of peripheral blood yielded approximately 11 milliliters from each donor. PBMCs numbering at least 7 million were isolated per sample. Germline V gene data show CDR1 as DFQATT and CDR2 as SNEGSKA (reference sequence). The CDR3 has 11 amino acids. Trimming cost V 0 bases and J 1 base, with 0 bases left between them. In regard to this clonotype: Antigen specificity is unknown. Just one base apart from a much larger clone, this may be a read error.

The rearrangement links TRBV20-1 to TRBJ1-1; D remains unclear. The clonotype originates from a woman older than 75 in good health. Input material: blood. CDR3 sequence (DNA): TGCAGTGCTAGAGAGAACACTGAAGCTTTCTTT. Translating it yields CSARENTEAFF.